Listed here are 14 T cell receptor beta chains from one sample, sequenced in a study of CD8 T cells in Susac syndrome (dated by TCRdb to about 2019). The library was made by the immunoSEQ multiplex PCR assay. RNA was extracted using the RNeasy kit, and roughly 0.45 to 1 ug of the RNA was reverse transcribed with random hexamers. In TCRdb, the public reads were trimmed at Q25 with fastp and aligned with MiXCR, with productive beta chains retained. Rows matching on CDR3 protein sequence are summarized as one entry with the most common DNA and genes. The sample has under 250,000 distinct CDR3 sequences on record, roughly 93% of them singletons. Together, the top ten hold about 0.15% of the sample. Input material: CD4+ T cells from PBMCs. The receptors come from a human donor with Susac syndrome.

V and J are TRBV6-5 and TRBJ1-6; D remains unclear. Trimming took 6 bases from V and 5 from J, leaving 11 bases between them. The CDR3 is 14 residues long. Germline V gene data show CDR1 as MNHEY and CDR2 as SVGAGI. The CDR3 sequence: CASRRTSHNSPLHF. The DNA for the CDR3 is TGTGCCAGCAGGCGCACCAGCCATAATTCACCCCTCCACTTT.

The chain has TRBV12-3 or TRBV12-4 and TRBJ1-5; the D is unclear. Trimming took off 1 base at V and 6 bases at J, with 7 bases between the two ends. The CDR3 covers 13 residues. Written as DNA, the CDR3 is TGTGCCAGCAGTTTAGGAGGGTTTCAGCCCCAGCATTTT. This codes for CASSLGGFQPQHF.

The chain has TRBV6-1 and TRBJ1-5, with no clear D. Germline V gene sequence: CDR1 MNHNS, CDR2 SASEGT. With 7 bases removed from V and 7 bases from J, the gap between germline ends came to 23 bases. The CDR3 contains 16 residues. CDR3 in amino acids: CASTSRGWGGGQPQHF. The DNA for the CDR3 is TGTGCCAGCACCTCGAGAGGTTGGGGTGGAGGACAGCCCCAGCATTTT.

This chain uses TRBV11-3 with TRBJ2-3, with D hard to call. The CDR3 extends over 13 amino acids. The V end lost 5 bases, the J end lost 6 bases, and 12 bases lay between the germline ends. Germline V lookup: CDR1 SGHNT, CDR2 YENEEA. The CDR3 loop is CASSLNLADTQYF. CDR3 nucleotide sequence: TGTGCCAGCAGCCTGAACCTGGCGGATACGCAGTATTTT.

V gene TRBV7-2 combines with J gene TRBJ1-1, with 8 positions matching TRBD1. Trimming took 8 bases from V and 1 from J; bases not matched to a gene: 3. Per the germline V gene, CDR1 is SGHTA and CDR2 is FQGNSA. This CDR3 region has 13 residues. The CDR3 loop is CASSGQGNTEAFF. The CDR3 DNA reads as TGTGCCAGCTCTGGACAGGGGAACACTGAAGCTTTCTTT.

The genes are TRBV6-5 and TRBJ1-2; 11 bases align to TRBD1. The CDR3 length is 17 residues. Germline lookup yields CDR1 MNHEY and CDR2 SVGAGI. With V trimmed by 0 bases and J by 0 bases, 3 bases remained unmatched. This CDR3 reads CASSYSRTGGANYGYTF. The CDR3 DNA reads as TGTGCCAGCAGTTACTCGAGGACAGGGGGCGCTAACTATGGCTACACCTTC.

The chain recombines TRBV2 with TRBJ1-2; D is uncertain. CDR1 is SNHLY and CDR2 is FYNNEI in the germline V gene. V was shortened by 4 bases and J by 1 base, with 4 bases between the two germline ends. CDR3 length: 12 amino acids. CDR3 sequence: CASSVLNYGYTF. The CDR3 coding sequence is TGTGCCAGCAGTGTACTTAACTATGGCTACACCTTC.

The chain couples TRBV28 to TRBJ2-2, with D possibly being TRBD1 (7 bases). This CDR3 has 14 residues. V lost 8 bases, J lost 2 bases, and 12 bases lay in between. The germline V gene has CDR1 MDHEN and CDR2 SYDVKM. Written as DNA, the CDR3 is TGTGCCAGCGGGGGGACAGTTAACACCGGGGAGCTGTTTTTT. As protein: CASGGTVNTGELFF.

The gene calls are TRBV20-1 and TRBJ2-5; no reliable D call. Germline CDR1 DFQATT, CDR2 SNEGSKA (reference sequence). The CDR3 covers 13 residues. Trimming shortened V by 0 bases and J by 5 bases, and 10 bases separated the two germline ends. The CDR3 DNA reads TGCAGTGCTAGAGATAGGGAAAGGGAGACCCAGTACTTC. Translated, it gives CSARDRERETQYF.

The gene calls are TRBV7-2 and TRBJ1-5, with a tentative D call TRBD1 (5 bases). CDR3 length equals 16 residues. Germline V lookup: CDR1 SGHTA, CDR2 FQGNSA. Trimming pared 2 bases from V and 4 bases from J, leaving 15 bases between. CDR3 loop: CASSLRMGGGNQPQHF. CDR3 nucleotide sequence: TGTGCCAGCAGCTTAAGGATGGGGGGGGGAAATCAGCCCCAGCATTTT.

CDR3 coding DNA: TGCGCCAGCAGTCGGGACCCGCATCAGGATGAGCAGTTCTTC. Protein: CASSRDPHQDEQFF. The rearrangement links TRBV5-1 to TRBJ2-1; either TRBD1 or TRBD2 may fit D (5 bases each). Germline lookup yields CDR1 SGHRS and CDR2 YFSETQ. Between the trimmed V and J ends, which lost 5 bases and 8 bases, there was a span of 17 bases. The CDR3 consists of 14 residues.

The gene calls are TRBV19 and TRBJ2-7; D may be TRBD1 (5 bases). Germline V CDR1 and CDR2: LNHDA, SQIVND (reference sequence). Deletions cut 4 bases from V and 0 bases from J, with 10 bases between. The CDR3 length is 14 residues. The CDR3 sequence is CASSRQTSSYEQYF. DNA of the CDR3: TGTGCCAGTAGTAGACAGACGAGCTCCTACGAGCAGTACTTC.

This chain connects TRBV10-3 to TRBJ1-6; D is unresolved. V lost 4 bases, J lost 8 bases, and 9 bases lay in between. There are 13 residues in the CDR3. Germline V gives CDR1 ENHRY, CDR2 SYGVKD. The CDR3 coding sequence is TGTGCCATCAGTGCCGGGGAGGATTCACCCCTCCACTTT. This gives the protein CAISAGEDSPLHF.

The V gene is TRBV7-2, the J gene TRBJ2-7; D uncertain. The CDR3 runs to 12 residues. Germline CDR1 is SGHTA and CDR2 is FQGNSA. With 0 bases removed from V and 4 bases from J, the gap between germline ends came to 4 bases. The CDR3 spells CASSLAWYEQYF. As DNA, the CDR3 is TGTGCCAGCAGCTTAGCGTGGTACGAGCAGTACTTC.